Presented here are 12 T cell receptor beta chains from one specimen sequenced in a study of blood T cell repertoires in COVID-19. Assay: immunoSEQ multiplex PCR; the TCRdb copy retains only in-frame clones and omits some. Among 65,000 or so clones listed, around 65% were seen once. Input material: PBMCs or T cells enriched from blood (not recorded which). These receptors originate from a woman aged 60-70 years who had been exposed to COVID-19.

The sample holds one count of this clone. The chain couples TRBV7-9 to TRBJ2-2; TRBD1 matches at 8 bases. CDR1 and CDR2 (germline): SEHNR, FQNEAQ (reference sequence). CDR3 length equals 18 residues. The V segment lost 5 bases and the J segment 0 bases; nucleotides outside the gene matches: 11. In nucleotides, the CDR3 is TGTGCCAGCAGCCTGTACAGGGGGACCAGCGCGAACACCGGGGAGCTGTTTTTT. This gives the protein CASSLYRGTSANTGELFF.

The chain has TRBV19 and TRBJ1-3; 8 nucleotides line up with TRBD1. CDR1 LNHDA and CDR2 SQIVND come from the germline V gene (reference sequence). V lost 3 bases to trimming and J lost 4 bases; unmatched junction nucleotides: 5. The CDR3 loop spans 15 amino acids. The CDR3 sequence is CASSIQGAKGNTIYF. The CDR3 nucleotides are TGTGCCAGTAGTATCCAGGGGGCGAAAGGAAACACCATATATTTT.

The rearrangement links TRBV6-1 to TRBJ1-5; unclear D gene. CDR1 MNHNS and CDR2 SASEGT come from the germline V gene. V was cut by 0 bases and J by 4 bases, with 7 bases left in between. This CDR3 has 14 amino acids. CDR3 sequence: CASSEANRNQPQHF. CDR3 in DNA: TGTGCCAGCAGTGAAGCGAACAGAAATCAGCCCCAGCATTTT.

This clone was observed at least ten times. V and J are TRBV15 and TRBJ1-5, with D unresolved. This CDR3 has 15 amino acids. Germline loops: CDR1 LNHNV, CDR2 YYDKDF (reference sequence). The V end lost 3 bases, the J end lost 3 bases, and 12 bases lay between the germline ends. The CDR3 loop reads CATSSHGGYNQPQHF. CDR3 nucleotides: TGTGCCACCAGCAGCCACGGAGGGTACAATCAGCCCCAGCATTTT.

The rearrangement links TRBV5-4 to TRBJ1-1; 7 nucleotides line up with TRBD1. Germline-derived CDR1 and CDR2 are SGHNT and YYREEE (reference sequence). There are 16 residues in the CDR3. V trimming: 0 bases; J trimming: 1 base; junction bases outside the gene matches: 6. Here the CDR3 DNA reads TGTGCCAGCAGCTTGGGATCCCGACAGGGGAACACTGAAGCTTTCTTT. Its protein product is CASSLGSRQGNTEAFF. The complete variable domain, with remaining parts taken from reference TRBV5-4 and TRBJ1-1, reads ETGVTQSPTHLIKTRGQQVTLRCSSQSGHNTVSWYQQALGQGPQFIFQYYREEENGRGNFPPRFSGLQFPNYSSELNVNALELDDSALYLCASSLGSRQGNTEAFFGQGTRLTVV.

The genes are TRBV9 and TRBJ2-3; TRBD2 agrees at 7 bases. Losses at the gene ends were 3 bases for V and 2 bases for J; bases not matched to a gene: 12. Germline V CDR1 and CDR2: SGDLS, YYNGEE. The CDR3 is made up of 17 amino acids. The CDR3 reads CASSGAGAKILTDTQYF. CDR3 DNA: TGTGCCAGCAGCGGTGCGGGAGCGAAAATCCTCACAGATACGCAGTATTTT.

The chain uses TRBV5-1 and TRBJ2-1; 11 bases match TRBD2. The V and J ends lost 5 bases and 3 bases, in that order; junction bases with no gene match: 7. This CDR3 has 16 residues. Germline lookup yields CDR1 SGHRS and CDR2 YFSETQ. The chain's CDR3 is CASRATSGSYYNEQFF. The CDR3 nucleotides read TGCGCCAGCAGGGCAACTAGCGGGAGTTACTACAATGAGCAGTTCTTC.

The count of this clone is one. The CDR3 DNA follows: TGCAGCGTTGAATTGGGAAGAGGGACCGGGGAGCTGTTTTTT. Its translation is CSVELGRGTGELFF. The chain links TRBV29-1 to TRBJ2-2, with D possibly being TRBD2 (5 bases). This CDR3 has 14 residues. V shed 2 bases and J shed 5 bases, with 12 bases lying between them. CDR1 SQVTM and CDR2 ANQGSEA come from the germline V gene.

This chain uses TRBV2 with TRBJ2-7; D call uncertain. The CDR3 runs 14 residues. V was trimmed by 3 bases and J by 0 bases, leaving 9 bases between them. Germline V CDR1 and CDR2: SNHLY, FYNNEI. The CDR3 region has the DNA TGTGCCAGCAGTGACCCTCCTCTCTCCTACGAGCAGTACTTC. It codes for CASSDPPLSYEQYF. The entire variable domain, with the rest obtained from reference TRBV2 and TRBJ2-7, is as follows: EPEVTQTPSHQVTQMGQEVILRCVPISNHLYFYWYRQILGQKVEFLVSFYNNEISEKSEIFDDQFSVERPDGSNFTLKIRSTKLEDSAMYFCASSDPPLSYEQYFGPGTRLTVT.

The genes are TRBV11-3 and TRBJ2-2; 9 nucleotides align to TRBD1. This CDR3 has 19 amino acids. The germline V gene encodes CDR1 SGHNT and CDR2 YENEEA. The trim removed 3 bases at V and 3 bases at J, leaving 14 bases unmatched. Here the CDR3 DNA reads TGTGCCAGCAGCTTCATGTCTGGTTTGGGACAGGGTGACACCGGGGAGCTGTTTTTT. It yields the protein CASSFMSGLGQGDTGELFF. Full variable domain (rest looked up from reference TRBV11-3 and TRBJ2-2): EAGVVQSPRYKIIEKKQPVAFWCNPISGHNTLYWYLQNLGQGPELLIRYENEEAVDDSQLPKDRFSAERLKGVDSTLKIQPAELGDSAVYLCASSFMSGLGQGDTGELFFGEGSRLTVL.

CDR3 residues: CASSGRDRVRVSGYTF. Here the CDR3 DNA reads TGTGCCAGTAGTGGCCGAGACAGGGTACGAGTGAGTGGCTACACCTTC. The chain is built from TRBV19 and TRBJ1-2; 7 positions agree with TRBD1. The CDR3 contains 16 residues. Per the germline V gene, CDR1 is LNHDA and CDR2 is SQIVND (reference sequence). With V trimmed by 5 bases and J by 7 bases, 16 bases remained unmatched.

This clone was seen a single time. The chain is built from TRBV30 and TRBJ2-5; 7 bases map to TRBD2. Germline loops: CDR1 GTSNPN, CDR2 SVGIG (reference sequence). There are 15 residues in the CDR3. Trimming removed 0 bases from V and 1 base from J; junction bases left unmatched: 5. CDR3 sequence reads: CAWSVRASGQETQYF. The CDR3 nucleotides are TGTGCCTGGAGTGTAAGGGCTAGCGGCCAAGAGACCCAGTACTTC.